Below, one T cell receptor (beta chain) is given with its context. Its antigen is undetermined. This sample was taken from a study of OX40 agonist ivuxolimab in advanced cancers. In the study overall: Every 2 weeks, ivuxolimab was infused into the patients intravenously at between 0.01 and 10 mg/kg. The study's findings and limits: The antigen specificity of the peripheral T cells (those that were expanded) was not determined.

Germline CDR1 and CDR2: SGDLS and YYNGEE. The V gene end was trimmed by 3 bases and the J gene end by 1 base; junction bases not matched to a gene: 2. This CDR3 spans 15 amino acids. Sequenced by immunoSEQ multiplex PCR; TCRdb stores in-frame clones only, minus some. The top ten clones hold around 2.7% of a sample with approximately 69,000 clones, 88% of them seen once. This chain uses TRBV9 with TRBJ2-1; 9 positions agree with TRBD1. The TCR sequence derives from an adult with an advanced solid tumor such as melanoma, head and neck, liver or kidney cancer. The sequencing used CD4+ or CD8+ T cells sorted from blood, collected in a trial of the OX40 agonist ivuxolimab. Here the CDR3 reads CASSEGQGSYNEQFF. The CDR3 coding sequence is TGTGCCAGCAGCGAGGGACAGGGATCCTACAATGAGCAGTTCTTC.